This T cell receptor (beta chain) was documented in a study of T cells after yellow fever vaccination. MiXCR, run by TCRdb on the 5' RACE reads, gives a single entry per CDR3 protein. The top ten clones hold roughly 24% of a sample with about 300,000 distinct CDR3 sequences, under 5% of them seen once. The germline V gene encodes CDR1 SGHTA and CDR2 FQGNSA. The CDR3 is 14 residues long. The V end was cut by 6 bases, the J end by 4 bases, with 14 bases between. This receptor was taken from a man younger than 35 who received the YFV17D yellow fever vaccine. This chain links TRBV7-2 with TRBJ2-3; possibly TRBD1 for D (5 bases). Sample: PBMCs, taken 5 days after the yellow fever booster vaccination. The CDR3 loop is CASRELRQSDTQYF. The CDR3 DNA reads TGTGCCAGCAGAGAGCTACGACAGTCAGATACGCAGTATTTT.